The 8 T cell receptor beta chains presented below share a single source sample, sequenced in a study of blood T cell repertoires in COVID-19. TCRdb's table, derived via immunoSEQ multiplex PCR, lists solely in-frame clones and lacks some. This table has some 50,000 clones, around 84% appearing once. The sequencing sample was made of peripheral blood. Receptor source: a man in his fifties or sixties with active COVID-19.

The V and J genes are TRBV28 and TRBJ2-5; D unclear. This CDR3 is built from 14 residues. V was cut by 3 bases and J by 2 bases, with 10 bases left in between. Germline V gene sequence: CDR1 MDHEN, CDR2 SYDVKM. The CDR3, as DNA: TGTGCCAGCAGTTTTCAGGCAGTTCAAGAGACCCAGTACTTC. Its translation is CASSFQAVQETQYF.

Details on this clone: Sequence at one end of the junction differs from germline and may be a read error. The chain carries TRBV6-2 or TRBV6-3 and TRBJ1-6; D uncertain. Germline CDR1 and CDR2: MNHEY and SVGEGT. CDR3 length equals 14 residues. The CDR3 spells CASSYSSSNPPLHF. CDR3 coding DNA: TGTGCCAGCAGTTACTCTTCGTCTAATCCACCCCTCCACTTT.

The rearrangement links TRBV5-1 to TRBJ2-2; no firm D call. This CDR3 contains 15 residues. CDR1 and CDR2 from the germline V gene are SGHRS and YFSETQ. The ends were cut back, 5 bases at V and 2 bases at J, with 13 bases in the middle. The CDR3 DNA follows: TGCGCCAGCAGTCTTTCTACGTCCAACACCGGGGAGCTGTTTTTT. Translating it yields CASSLSTSNTGELFF.

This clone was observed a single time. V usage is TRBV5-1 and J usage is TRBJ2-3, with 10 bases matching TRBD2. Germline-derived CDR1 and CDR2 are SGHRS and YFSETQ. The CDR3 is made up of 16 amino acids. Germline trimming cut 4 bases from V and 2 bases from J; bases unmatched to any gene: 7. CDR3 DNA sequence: TGCGCCAGCAGCCCCCTCACTAGCGGGGCCACAGATACGCAGTATTTT. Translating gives CASSPLTSGATDTQYF.

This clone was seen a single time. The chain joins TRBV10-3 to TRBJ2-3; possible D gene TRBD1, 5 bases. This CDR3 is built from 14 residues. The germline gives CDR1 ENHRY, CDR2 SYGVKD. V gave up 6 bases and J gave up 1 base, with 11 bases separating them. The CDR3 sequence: CAISLGAGTDTQYF. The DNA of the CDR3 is TGTGCCATCAGCCTAGGGGCCGGCACAGATACGCAGTATTTT.

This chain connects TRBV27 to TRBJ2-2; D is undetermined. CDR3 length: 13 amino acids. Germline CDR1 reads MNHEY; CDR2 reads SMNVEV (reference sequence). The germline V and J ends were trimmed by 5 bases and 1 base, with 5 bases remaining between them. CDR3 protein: CASSNRNTGELFF. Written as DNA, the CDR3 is TGTGCCAGCAGTAACAGGAACACCGGGGAGCTGTTTTTT.

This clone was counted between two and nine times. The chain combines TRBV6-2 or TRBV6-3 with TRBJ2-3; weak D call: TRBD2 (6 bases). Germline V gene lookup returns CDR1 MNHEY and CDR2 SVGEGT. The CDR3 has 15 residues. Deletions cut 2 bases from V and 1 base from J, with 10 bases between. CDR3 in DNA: TGTGCCAGCAGTTACGATGGCGGGGGCACAGATACGCAGTATTTT. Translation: CASSYDGGGTDTQYF.

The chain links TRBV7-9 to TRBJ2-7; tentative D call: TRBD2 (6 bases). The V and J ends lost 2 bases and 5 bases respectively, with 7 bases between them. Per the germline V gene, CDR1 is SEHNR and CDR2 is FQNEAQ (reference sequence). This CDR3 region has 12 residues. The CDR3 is CASSLRRDEQYF. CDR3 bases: TGTGCCAGCAGCTTAAGGAGGGACGAGCAGTACTTC. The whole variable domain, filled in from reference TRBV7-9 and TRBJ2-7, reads DTGVSQNPRHKITKRGQNVTFRCDPISEHNRLYWYRQTLGQGPEFLTYFQNEAQLEKSRLLSDRFSAERPKGSFSTLEIQRTEQGDSAMYLCASSLRRDEQYFGPGTRLTVT.